Described below is a single TCR beta chain sequence and its context. Its target is unknown. The data derive from a study of cytomegalovirus exposure and HLA in healthy donors. Study observations and caveats: Specificity for CMV antigens was confirmed in vitro for a few of the CMV-associated chains. A subsequent analysis found that TCR clusters from the first cohort also tended to co-occur in the approximately 120 validation repertoires, with approximately 94% of cluster scores above 0.

TCRdb's copy holds only in-frame clones and misses some; the assay was immunoSEQ multiplex PCR. The repertoire holds almost 75,000 clones, with over 80% as singletons. The CDR3 loop spans 15 amino acids. The ends lost 6 bases at V and 1 base at J; junction bases unmatched: 7. Germline CDR1 is MGHRA and CDR2 is YSYEKL. This TCR derives from a young man in good health and CMV-seronegative. The chain employs TRBV4-1 and TRBJ2-3; 7 nucleotides align to TRBD1. The source material was PBMCs. CDR3 nucleotides: TGCGCCAGCAGACCCTCCGGGACAGGCACAGATACGCAGTATTTT. Amino acids: CASRPSGTGTDTQYF.